This T cell receptor (beta chain) was documented in a study of T cell repertoires in cytomegalovirus infection. Study-wide background: Both a matching HLA type and CMV infection were indicated by public TCR beta signatures.

Each CDR3 protein is one row after TCRdb ran MiXCR on the reads. The data contain about 140,000 distinct CDR3 sequences, 6.5% of them seen just once; the ten biggest clones take up about 20%. Study-level findings and limits: HLA-C-restricted CMV-specific TCR beta clonotypes prevailed in the ex vivo response.

This clonotype was recorded many times. The antigen remains undetermined. This sequence was found in a human donor in good health (CMV status not recorded). Some clones in this sample may be carry-over from other donors' samples. Material for sequencing was PBMCs.

The CDR3 spells CSASGETQYF. Here the CDR3 DNA reads TGCAGTGCTTCGGGGGAGACCCAGTACTTC. The rearrangement joins TRBV20-1 to TRBJ2-5, with D perhaps matching TRBD2 (5 bases). Trimming removed 5 bases from V and 5 bases from J, with 6 bases in between. The germline V gene encodes CDR1 DFQATT and CDR2 SNEGSKA (reference sequence). This CDR3 is built from 10 residues.